Below are 18 T cell receptor beta chains sequenced from a single sample in a study of lymphopenia after photon versus proton radiotherapy (dated by TCRdb to between 2018 and 2021). The library was produced with the immunoSEQ multiplex PCR assay. The table comes from immuneACCESS by way of TCRdb, which keeps in-frame sequences with V and J called. Part of the clones is missing from these tables; in studies checked, under half for an unresolved V gene and the rest for unknown reasons. The sample records over 40,000 clones, roughly 90% of which are singletons. The ten top clones hold more than 15% of the sample. The sample was peripheral blood, taken from a patient treated with photon-based radiotherapy. These receptors came from a woman aged 40 to 55 with cholangiocarcinoma.

The J gene is TRBJ1-2, the V gene TRBV7-2; 7 bases agree with TRBD1. The junction had 8 bases not matched to a gene; V was cut back by 5 bases and J by 8 bases. This CDR3 is 13 amino acids long. Germline V gives CDR1 SGHTA, CDR2 FQGNSA. The CDR3 sequence: CASSPQDREGYTF. CDR3 DNA sequence: TGTGCCAGCAGCCCCCAAGACAGGGAAGGCTACACCTTC.

The V call is TRBV20-1, the J call TRBJ1-1; D remains ambiguous. This CDR3 region has 11 residues. V was cut by 6 bases and J by 5 bases, with 10 bases left in between. The germline gives CDR1 DFQATT, CDR2 SNEGSKA (reference sequence). DNA of the CDR3: TGCAGTGCAGCTACCCGAACTGAAGCTTTCTTT. Its translation: CSAATRTEAFF.

The V call is TRBV7-9, the J call TRBJ2-3; D is ambiguous. V was pared by 4 bases and J by 2 bases, with 1 base between. Germline V gene data show CDR1 as SEHNR and CDR2 as FQNEAQ (reference sequence). This CDR3 spans 11 amino acids. The CDR3 DNA reads as TGTGCCAGCAGCTACACAGATACGCAGTATTTT. Encoded protein: CASSYTDTQYF.

The rearrangement links TRBV11-2 to TRBJ1-3; 7 bases line up with TRBD1. CDR1 is SGHAT and CDR2 is FQNNGV in the germline V gene. CDR3 length: 16 amino acids. Unmatched junction bases numbered 11, after V lost 5 bases and J lost 4 bases. In DNA form, the CDR3 reads TGTGCCAGCAGCCGGGCGGGGGGACAGAAAGGAAACACCATATATTTT. Translation gives CASSRAGGQKGNTIYF.

The rearrangement links TRBV19 to TRBJ1-1; D is uncertain. The CDR3 sequence is 13 residues long. Deletions cut 8 bases from V and 5 bases from J, with 15 bases between. Germline lookup yields CDR1 LNHDA and CDR2 SQIVND (reference sequence). The CDR3 region is CASGWGEGTEAFF. CDR3 in DNA: TGTGCCAGTGGTTGGGGAGAGGGAACTGAAGCTTTCTTT.

The chain couples TRBV5-6 to TRBJ2-2; D may be TRBD2 (7 bases). V was shortened by 2 bases and J by 5 bases, with 13 bases between the two germline ends. CDR1 and CDR2 (germline): SGHDT, YYEEEE. The CDR3 runs to 15 residues. The DNA of the CDR3 is TGTGCCAGCAGCTTAGGGGGACTAAGGACCGGGGAGCTGTTTTTT. It specifies CASSLGGLRTGELFF. Full variable domain (remainder filled in from reference TRBV5-6 and TRBJ2-2): DAGVTQSPTHLIKTRGQQVTLRCSPKSGHDTVSWYQQALGQGPQFIFQYYEEEERQRGNFPDRFSGHQFPNYSSELNVNALLLGDSALYLCASSLGGLRTGELFFGEGSRLTVL.

In this sample, this clone turned up once. The chain has TRBV4-2 and TRBJ1-1; D is undetermined. CDR1 is LGHNA and CDR2 is YNFKEQ in the germline V gene. V lost 1 base and J 5 bases, leaving 8 bases between the germline ends. The CDR3 is made up of 13 amino acids. This CDR3 reads CASSQGGRTEAFF. The CDR3 coding sequence is TGTGCCAGCAGCCAAGGGGGAAGAACTGAAGCTTTCTTT.

This clone was seen just once. This chain connects TRBV10-2 to TRBJ1-5; unclear D gene. Germline assignment: CDR1 WSHSY and CDR2 SAAADI. The V end was cut by 0 bases, the J end by 1 base, with 10 bases between. The CDR3 covers 16 residues. The CDR3 nucleotides are TGCGCCAGCAGTGAGTCGGGCGGTCAAAGCAATCAGCCCCAGCATTTT. As protein: CASSESGGQSNQPQHF.

The sample holds a few counts of this clone. The gene calls are TRBV5-1 and TRBJ2-2; 9 bases line up with TRBD2. Germline CDR1 is SGHRS and CDR2 is YFSETQ. The CDR3 is made up of 14 amino acids. Trimming took 8 bases from V and 2 from J; bases not matched to a gene: 4. The CDR3 protein is CASGLALNTGELFF. The CDR3 DNA reads as TGCGCCAGTGGACTAGCGCTTAACACCGGGGAGCTGTTTTTT.

J is TRBJ1-1 and V is TRBV7-9; D is unresolved. The CDR3 covers 13 residues. Germline CDR1 SEHNR, CDR2 FQNEAQ (reference sequence). V was cut by 3 bases and J by 1 base, with 6 bases left in between. The CDR3 coding sequence is TGTGCCAGCAGCTTTGAGGGGAACACTGAAGCTTTCTTT. Translation: CASSFEGNTEAFF.

The rearrangement joins TRBV5-6 to TRBJ1-2; possible D gene TRBD1, 6 bases. The V end lost 0 bases, the J end lost 10 bases, and 7 bases lay between the germline ends. The CDR3 consists of 11 residues. Germline assignment: CDR1 SGHDT and CDR2 YYEEEE. CDR3 protein: CASSLGTAYTF. In DNA, the CDR3 is TGTGCCAGCAGCTTGGGGACAGCCTACACCTTC. Based on the CDR3 plus reference TRBV5-6 and TRBJ1-2, the full variable domain is DAGVTQSPTHLIKTRGQQVTLRCSPKSGHDTVSWYQQALGQGPQFIFQYYEEEERQRGNFPDRFSGHQFPNYSSELNVNALLLGDSALYLCASSLGTAYTFGSGTRLTVV.

In regard to this clone: Other DNA sequences in this sample translate to the same CDR3. The V call is TRBV7-2, the J call TRBJ2-7; D call uncertain. The germline V gene has CDR1 SGHTA and CDR2 FQGNSA. CDR3 length equals 13 residues. Trimming left V 1 base short and J 0 bases short, with 4 bases between. CDR3 DNA sequence: TGTGCCAGCAGCTTAGGGCACTCCTACGAGCAGTACTTC. Translated: CASSLGHSYEQYF.

The CDR3 reads CASSQDLAAADTQYF. The CDR3 DNA follows: TGTGCCAGCAGCCAAGACCTCGCCGCCGCAGATACGCAGTATTTT. The chain couples TRBV14 to TRBJ2-3; D remains ambiguous. Trimming removed 0 bases at V and 4 bases at J, with 11 bases between. CDR3 length: 15 residues. CDR1 is SGHDN, CDR2 FVKESK, per germline.

This sequence joins TRBV11-2 and TRBJ1-1; 8 bases map to TRBD1. In germline, CDR1 is SGHAT, CDR2 FQNNGV. The CDR3 sequence is 14 residues long. Unmatched junction bases numbered 11, after V lost 8 bases and J lost 6 bases. DNA for the CDR3: TGTGCCAGCGTCGGACAGGGCGTGTACCCTGAAGCTTTCTTT. Its translation is CASVGQGVYPEAFF.

This chain joins TRBV6-1 and TRBJ1-1, with D unclear. V gave up 6 bases and J gave up 6 bases, with 14 bases separating them. Germline lookup yields CDR1 MNHNS and CDR2 SASEGT. The CDR3 length is 13 residues. CDR3 in amino acids: CASRDGPLAEAFF. The CDR3 nucleotides are TGTGCCAGCAGAGATGGGCCGTTGGCTGAAGCTTTCTTT.

The V call is TRBV18, the J call TRBJ1-1; tentative D call: TRBD1 (5 bases). Germline CDR1 reads KGHSH; CDR2 reads LQKENI. The CDR3 has 15 residues. Trimming removed 4 bases at V and 1 base at J, with 13 bases between. This CDR3 reads CASSQTGTENTEAFF. CDR3 sequence (DNA): TGTGCCAGCTCACAGACCGGGACGGAGAACACTGAAGCTTTCTTT.

This clone appeared a few times. V gene TRBV6-5 combines with J gene TRBJ2-7, with 12 bases lining up with TRBD1. Per germline, CDR1 MNHEY and CDR2 SVGAGI. This CDR3 region has 16 residues. J lost 1 base, V lost 1 base, and 2 bases had no gene match. The CDR3, as DNA: TGTGCCAGCAGTTACTGGGGACAGGGGGCTTCCTACGAGCAGTACTTC. Protein sequence: CASSYWGQGASYEQYF.

V gene TRBV5-5 combines with J gene TRBJ1-1; D perhaps matches TRBD1 (5 bases). Trimming took 1 base from V and 5 from J, leaving 12 bases between them. This CDR3 is built from 14 residues. Germline-derived CDR1 and CDR2 are SGHKS and YYEKEE (reference sequence). DNA of the CDR3: TGTGCCAGCAGCTTGTGGTTCAAGGGGACTGAAGCTTTCTTT. This codes for CASSLWFKGTEAFF.